This entry lists 2 T cell receptor beta chains sequenced from one sample in a study of OX40 agonist ivuxolimab in advanced cancers. Generated by immunoSEQ multiplex PCR, the TCRdb table keeps only in-frame clones and is missing some. The sample shows more than 85,000 clones, around 90% of them seen only once. The sequencing used CD4+ or CD8+ T cells sorted from blood, collected in a trial of the OX40 agonist ivuxolimab. These receptor sequences come from an adult with an advanced solid tumor such as melanoma, head and neck, liver or kidney cancer.

The rearrangement uses TRBV6-4 and TRBJ2-1, with 7 bases that match TRBD2. The ends lost 3 bases at V and 6 bases at J; junction bases unmatched: 8. The CDR3 is 15 amino acids. Per germline, CDR1 MRHNA and CDR2 SNTAGT. In nucleotides, the CDR3 is TGTGCCAGCAGTGAACTGAGGGCGGGGGTCAATGAGCAGTTCTTC. This translates into CASSELRAGVNEQFF.

The chain joins TRBV30 to TRBJ2-7; 7 bases line up with TRBD2. CDR3 length equals 16 residues. Germline CDR1 reads GTSNPN; CDR2 reads SVGIG (reference sequence). The V segment lost 1 base and the J segment 1 base; nucleotides outside the gene matches: 10. CDR3 in amino acids: CAWSGLGRRGSYEQYF. In DNA form, the CDR3 reads TGTGCCTGGAGTGGTCTAGGTAGGCGGGGGTCCTACGAGCAGTACTTC.